This T cell receptor (beta chain) comes out of a study of blood T cell repertoires in COVID-19. Across the whole study: Sites in the United States, Italy and Spain provided acute and convalescent COVID-19 samples. The analysed material was cDNA or gDNA that came from T cells, B-cell-depleted T cells, or PBMCs.

In the original processing: The assay estimated nucleated cells by amplifying reference gene primers. Sequencing used immunoSEQ multiplex PCR; TCRdb keeps in-frame clones, though not all of them. For V, J and clone size, that table is used; D and trimming come from the DNA. The top ten hold over 9% of the sample, which has some 90,000 clones, about 80% seen once. This CDR3 contains 12 residues. Looked up from germline, CDR1 is LNHDA and CDR2 is SQIVND (reference sequence). V was cut by 5 bases and J by 7 bases, with 11 bases left in between. The rearrangement links TRBV19 to TRBJ1-2; the D gene is possibly TRBD1 (5 bases). The receptor comes from a woman between 70 and 85 years old with acute or convalescent COVID-19. Sequenced input: peripheral blood. The CDR3 loop is CASSRGVGGYTF. The CDR3 region has the DNA TGTGCCAGTAGTCGGGGGGTAGGTGGCTACACCTTC.